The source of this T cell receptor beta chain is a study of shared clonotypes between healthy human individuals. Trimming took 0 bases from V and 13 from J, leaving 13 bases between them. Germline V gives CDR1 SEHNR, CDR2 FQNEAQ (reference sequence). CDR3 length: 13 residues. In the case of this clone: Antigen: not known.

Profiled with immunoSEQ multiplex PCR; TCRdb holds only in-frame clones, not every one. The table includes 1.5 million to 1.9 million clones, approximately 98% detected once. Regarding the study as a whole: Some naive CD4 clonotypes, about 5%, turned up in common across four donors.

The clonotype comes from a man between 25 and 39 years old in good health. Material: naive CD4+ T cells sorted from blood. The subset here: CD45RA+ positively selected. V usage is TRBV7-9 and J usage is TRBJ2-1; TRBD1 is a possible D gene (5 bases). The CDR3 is CASSLADSKIQFF. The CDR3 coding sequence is TGTGCCAGCAGCTTAGCCGACAGTAAGATTCAGTTCTTC.